The sequence of this TCR beta chain was determined in a study of identical twins. CDR1 and CDR2 (germline): KGHDR, SFDVKD. This CDR3 contains 16 residues. With 1 base removed from V and 1 base from J, the gap between germline ends came to 9 bases. TCRdb re-derived calls from the 5' RACE reads in MiXCR, one entry per CDR3 protein. The table shows roughly 710,000 distinct CDR3 sequences, with approximately 6% occurring only once. This clonotype was seen only a few times. The antigen remains undetermined. Regarding the study as a whole: Modelling approaches yielded underestimates of out-of-frame TCR alpha sharing between monozygotic twins. Beta out-of-frame sequences displayed a weaker excess of sharing between twins. Those out-of-frame alpha sequences shared by twins showed an excess of low generation probability.

This TCR derives from a young man in good health. This chain joins TRBV24-1 and TRBJ2-2; D gene unclear. The specimen sequenced was naive T cells sorted from blood. CDR3: CATSDFVGQNTGELFF. For the CDR3, the DNA is TGTGCCACCAGTGATTTCGTTGGTCAGAACACCGGGGAGCTGTTTTTT.